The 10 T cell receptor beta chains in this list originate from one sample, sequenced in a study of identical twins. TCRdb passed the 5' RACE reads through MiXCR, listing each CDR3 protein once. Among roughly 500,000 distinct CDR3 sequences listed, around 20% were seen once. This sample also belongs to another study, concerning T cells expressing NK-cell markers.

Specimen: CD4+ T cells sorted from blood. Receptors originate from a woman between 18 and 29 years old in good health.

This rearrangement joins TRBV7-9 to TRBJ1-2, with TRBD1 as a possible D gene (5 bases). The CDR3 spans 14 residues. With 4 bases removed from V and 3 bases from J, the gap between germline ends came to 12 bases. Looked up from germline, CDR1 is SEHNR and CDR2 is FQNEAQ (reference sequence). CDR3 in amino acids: CASSSSGTHYGYTF. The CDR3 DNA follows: TGTGCCAGCAGCTCCTCCGGGACCCACTATGGCTACACCTTC.

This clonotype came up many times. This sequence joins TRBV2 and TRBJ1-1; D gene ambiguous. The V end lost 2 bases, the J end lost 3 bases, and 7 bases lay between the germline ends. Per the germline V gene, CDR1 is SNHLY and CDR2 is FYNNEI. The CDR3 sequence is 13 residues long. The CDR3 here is CASSETVDTEAFF. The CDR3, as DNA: TGTGCCAGCAGTGAAACAGTGGACACTGAAGCTTTCTTT.

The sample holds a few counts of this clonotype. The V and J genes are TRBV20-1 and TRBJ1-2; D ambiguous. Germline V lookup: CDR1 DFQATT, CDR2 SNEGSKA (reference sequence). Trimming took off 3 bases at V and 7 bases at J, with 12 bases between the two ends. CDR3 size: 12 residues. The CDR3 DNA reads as TGCAGTGCTAGGAACCCCCGGGGTGGCTACACCTTC. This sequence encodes CSARNPRGGYTF.

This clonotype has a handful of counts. In DNA form, the CDR3 reads TGCAGTGCAACTGGGACAGCGAATCAGCCCCAGCATTTT. Translating it yields CSATGTANQPQHF. The V call is TRBV20-1, the J call TRBJ1-5; 7 nucleotides match TRBD1. V shed 6 bases and J 4 bases; nucleotides not matched to a gene: 6. Germline loops: CDR1 DFQATT, CDR2 SNEGSKA (reference sequence). CDR3 size: 13 residues.

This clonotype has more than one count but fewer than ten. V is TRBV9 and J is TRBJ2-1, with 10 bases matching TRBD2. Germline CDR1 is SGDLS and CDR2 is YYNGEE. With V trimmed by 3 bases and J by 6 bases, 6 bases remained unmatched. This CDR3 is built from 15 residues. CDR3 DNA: TGTGCCAGCAGCGCTAGCGGGAGAGCCATCAATGAGCAGTTCTTC. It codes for CASSASGRAINEQFF.

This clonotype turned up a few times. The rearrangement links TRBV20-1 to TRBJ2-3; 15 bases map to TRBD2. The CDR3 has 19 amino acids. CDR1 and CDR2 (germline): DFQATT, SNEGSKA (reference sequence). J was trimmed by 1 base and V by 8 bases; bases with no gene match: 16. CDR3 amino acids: CSSRRTSGRARFGTDTQYF. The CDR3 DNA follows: TGCAGTTCCCGTAGGACTAGCGGGAGGGCCAGGTTTGGCACAGATACGCAGTATTTT.

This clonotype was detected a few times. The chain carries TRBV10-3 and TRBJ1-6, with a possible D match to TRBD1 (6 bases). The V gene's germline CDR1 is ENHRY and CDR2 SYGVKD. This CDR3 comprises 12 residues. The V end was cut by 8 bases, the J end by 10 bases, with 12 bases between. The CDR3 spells CAIQGGESPLHF. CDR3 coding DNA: TGTGCCATCCAAGGGGGAGAATCACCCCTCCACTTT.

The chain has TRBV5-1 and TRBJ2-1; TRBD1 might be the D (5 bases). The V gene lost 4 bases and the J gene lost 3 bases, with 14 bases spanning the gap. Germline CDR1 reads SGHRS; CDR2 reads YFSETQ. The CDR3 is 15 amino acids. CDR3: CASSPGADGYNEQFF. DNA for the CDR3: TGCGCCAGCAGCCCTGGGGCGGACGGCTACAATGAGCAGTTCTTC.

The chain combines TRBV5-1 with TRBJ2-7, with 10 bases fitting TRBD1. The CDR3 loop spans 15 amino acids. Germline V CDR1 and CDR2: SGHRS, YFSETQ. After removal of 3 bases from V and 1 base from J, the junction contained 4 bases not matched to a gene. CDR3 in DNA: TGCGCCAGCAGCTCCGGACAGGGGGATTCCTACGAGCAGTACTTC. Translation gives CASSSGQGDSYEQYF.

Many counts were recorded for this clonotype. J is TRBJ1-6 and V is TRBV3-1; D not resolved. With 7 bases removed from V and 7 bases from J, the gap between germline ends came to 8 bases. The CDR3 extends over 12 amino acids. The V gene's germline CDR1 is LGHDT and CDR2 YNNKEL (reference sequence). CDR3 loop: CASNTGNSPLHF. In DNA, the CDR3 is TGTGCCAGCAACACCGGAAATTCACCCCTCCACTTT.